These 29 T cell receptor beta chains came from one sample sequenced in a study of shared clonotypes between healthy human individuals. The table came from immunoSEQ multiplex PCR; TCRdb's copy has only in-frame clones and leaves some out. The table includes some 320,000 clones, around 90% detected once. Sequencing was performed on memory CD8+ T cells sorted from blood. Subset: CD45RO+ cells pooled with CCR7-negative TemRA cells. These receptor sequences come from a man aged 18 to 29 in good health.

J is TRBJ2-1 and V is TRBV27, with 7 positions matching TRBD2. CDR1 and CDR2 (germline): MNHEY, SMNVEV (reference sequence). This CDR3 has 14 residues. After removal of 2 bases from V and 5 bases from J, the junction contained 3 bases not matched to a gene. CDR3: CASSLMGTNNEQFF. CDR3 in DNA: TGTGCCAGCAGTTTAATGGGGACTAACAATGAGCAGTTCTTC.

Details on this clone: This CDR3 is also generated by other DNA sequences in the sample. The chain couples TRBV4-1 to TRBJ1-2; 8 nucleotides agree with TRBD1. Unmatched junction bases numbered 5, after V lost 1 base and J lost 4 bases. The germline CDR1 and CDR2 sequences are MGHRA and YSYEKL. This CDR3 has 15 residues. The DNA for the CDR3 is TGCGCCAGCAGCCAAGTGCAGGGGGCGTCCTATGGCTACACCTTC. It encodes CASSQVQGASYGYTF.

CDR3 DNA: TGTGCCAGCAGCCACCTTTTAGGGAGACCCTATGGCTACACCTTC. Translated, it gives CASSHLLGRPYGYTF. The rearrangement links TRBV6-5 to TRBJ1-2; D is ambiguous. The CDR3 extends over 15 amino acids. CDR1 and CDR2 (germline): MNHEY, SVGAGI. The ends were cut back, 6 bases at V and 4 bases at J, with 18 bases in the middle.

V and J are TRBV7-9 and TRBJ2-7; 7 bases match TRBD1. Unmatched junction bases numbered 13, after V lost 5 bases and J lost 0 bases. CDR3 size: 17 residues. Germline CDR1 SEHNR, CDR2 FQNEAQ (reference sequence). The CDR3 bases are TGTGCCAGCAGCCCAGGGGGAGAGGTGCCTGGCTCCTACGAGCAGTACTTC. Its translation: CASSPGGEVPGSYEQYF.

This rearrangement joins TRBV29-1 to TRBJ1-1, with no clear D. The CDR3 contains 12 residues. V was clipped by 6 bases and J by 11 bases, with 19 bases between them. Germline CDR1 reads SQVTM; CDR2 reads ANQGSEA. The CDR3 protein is CSVLPGPEVAFF. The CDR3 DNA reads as TGCAGCGTCCTACCGGGCCCTGAGGTGGCTTTCTTT.

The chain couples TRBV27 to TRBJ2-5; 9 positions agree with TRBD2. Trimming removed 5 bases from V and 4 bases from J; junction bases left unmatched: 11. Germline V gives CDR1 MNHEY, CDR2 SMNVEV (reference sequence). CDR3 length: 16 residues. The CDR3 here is CASSPIGVAGVETQYF. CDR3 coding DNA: TGTGCCAGCAGTCCGATTGGGGTAGCGGGAGTAGAGACCCAGTACTTC.

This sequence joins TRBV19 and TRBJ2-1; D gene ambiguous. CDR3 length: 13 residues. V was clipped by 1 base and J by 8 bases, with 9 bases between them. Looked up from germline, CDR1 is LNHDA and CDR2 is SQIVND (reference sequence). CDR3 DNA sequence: TGTGCCAGTAGTATAGGAGGTAGTCATGAGCAGTTCTTC. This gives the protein CASSIGGSHEQFF.

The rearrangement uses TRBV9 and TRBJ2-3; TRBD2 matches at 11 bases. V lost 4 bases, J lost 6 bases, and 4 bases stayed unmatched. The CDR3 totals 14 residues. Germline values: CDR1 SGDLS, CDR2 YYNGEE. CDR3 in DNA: TGTGCCAGCAGCTCCAGACTAGCGGGGGATACGCAGTATTTT. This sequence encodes CASSSRLAGDTQYF.

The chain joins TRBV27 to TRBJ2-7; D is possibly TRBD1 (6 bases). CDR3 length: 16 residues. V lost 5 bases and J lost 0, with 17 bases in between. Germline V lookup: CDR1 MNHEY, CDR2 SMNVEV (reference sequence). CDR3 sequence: CASSPLAGAYSYEQYF. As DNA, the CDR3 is TGTGCCAGCAGTCCCCTGGCAGGGGCCTACTCCTACGAGCAGTACTTC.

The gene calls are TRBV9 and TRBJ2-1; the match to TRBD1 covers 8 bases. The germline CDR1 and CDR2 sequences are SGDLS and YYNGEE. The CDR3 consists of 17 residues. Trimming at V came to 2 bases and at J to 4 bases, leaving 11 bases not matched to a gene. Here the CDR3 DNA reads TGTGCCAGCAGCGTCAACCCCCGGACAGGGATATACAATGAGCAGTTCTTC. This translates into CASSVNPRTGIYNEQFF.

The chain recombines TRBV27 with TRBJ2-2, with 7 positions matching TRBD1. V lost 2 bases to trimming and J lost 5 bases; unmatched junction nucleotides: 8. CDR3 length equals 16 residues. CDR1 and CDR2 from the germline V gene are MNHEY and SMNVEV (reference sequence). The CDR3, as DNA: TGTGCCAGCAGTTTAGGACAGGTCTTGAGGACCGGGGAGCTGTTTTTT. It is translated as CASSLGQVLRTGELFF.

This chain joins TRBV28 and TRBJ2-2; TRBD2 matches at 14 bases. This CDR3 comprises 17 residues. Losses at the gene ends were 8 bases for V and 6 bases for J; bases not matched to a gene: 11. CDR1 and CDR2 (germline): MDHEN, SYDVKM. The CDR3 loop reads CASLTGLAGGGAGELFF. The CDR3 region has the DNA TGTGCCAGCCTCACTGGACTAGCGGGGGGTGGCGCCGGGGAGCTGTTTTTT.

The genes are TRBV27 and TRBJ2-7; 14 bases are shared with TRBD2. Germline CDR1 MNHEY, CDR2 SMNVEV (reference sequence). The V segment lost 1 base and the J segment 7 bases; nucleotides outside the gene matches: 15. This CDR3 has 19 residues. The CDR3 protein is CASSLLVTSGRATEREQYF. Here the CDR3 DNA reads TGTGCCAGCAGTTTATTAGTGACTAGCGGGAGGGCAACCGAAAGGGAGCAGTACTTC.

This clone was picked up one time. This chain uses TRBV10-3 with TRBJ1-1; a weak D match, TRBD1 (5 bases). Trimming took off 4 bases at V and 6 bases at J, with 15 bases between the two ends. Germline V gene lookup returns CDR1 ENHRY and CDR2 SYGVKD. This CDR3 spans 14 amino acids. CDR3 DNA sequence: TGTGCCATCAGTGCAGGGCCCCCTGGAGCTGAAGCTTTCTTT. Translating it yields CAISAGPPGAEAFF.

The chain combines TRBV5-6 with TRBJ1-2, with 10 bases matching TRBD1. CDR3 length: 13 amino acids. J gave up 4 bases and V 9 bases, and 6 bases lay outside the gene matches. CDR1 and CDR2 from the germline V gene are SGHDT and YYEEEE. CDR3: CATTTGGGYGYTF. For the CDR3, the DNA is TGTGCCACGACGACAGGGGGCGGCTATGGCTACACCTTC.

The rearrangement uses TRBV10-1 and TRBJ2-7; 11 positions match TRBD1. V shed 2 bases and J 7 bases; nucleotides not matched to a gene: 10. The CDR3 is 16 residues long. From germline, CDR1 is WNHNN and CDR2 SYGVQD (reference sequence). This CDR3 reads CASSEPRDRGLEEQYF. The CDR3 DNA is TGCGCCAGCAGTGAGCCCCGGGACAGGGGGTTAGAGGAGCAGTACTTC.

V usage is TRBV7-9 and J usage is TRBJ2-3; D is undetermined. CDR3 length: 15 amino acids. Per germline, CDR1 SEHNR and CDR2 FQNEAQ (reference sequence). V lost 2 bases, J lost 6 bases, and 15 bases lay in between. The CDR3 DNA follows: TGTGCCAGCAGCTTAATAGGGAACACTGGGGATACGCAGTATTTT. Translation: CASSLIGNTGDTQYF. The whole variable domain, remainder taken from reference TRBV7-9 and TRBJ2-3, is DTGVSQNPRHKITKRGQNVTFRCDPISEHNRLYWYRQTLGQGPEFLTYFQNEAQLEKSRLLSDRFSAERPKGSFSTLEIQRTEQGDSAMYLCASSLIGNTGDTQYFGPGTRLTVL.

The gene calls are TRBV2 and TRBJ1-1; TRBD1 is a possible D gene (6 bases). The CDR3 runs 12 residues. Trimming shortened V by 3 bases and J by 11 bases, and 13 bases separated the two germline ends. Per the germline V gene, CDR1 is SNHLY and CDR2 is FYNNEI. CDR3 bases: TGTGCCAGCAGTGATTCAGGGGCAGCGGCTTTCTTT. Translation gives CASSDSGAAAFF.

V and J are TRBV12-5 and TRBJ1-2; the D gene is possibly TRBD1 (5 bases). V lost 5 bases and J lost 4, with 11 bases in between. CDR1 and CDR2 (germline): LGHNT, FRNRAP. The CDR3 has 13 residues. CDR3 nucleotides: TGTGCTAGTGGTGAGACAGTAAGCTATGGCTACACCTTC. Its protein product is CASGETVSYGYTF.

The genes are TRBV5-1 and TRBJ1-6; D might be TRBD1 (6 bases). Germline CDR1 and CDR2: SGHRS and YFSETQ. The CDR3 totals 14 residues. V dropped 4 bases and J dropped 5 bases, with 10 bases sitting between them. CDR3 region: CASSRDMDNSPLHF. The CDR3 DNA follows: TGCGCCAGCAGCAGGGACATGGATAATTCACCCCTCCACTTT.

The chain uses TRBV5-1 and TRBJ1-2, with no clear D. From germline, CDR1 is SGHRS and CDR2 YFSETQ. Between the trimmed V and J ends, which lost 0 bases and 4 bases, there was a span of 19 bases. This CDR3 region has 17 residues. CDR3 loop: CASSLASPGRSGYGYTF. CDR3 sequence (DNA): TGCGCCAGCAGCTTGGCGTCGCCAGGAAGGTCGGGCTATGGCTACACCTTC.

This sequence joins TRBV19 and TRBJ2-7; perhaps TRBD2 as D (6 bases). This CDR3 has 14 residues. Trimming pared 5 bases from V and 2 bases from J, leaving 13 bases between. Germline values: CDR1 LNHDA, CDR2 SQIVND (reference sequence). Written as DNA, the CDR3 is TGTGCCAGTAGTTCACCGGGGAGGCCCTACGAGCAGTACTTC. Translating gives CASSSPGRPYEQYF.

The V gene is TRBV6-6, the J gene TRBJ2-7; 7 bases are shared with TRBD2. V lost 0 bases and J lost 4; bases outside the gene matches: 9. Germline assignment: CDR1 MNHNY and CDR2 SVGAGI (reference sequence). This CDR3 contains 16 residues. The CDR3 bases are TGTGCCAGCAGTTACTCTAGGGAGGGCCCGAAATACGAGCAGTACTTC. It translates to CASSYSREGPKYEQYF.

The CDR3 spells CASSQGRLRDPTNEKLFF. The CDR3 DNA is TGCGCCAGCAGCCAGGGCCGACTCCGGGATCCAACTAATGAAAAACTGTTTTTT. The chain links TRBV4-1 to TRBJ1-4; no firm D call. The CDR3 has 18 residues. Trimming removed 3 bases at V and 0 bases at J, with 17 bases between. CDR1 MGHRA and CDR2 YSYEKL come from the germline V gene.

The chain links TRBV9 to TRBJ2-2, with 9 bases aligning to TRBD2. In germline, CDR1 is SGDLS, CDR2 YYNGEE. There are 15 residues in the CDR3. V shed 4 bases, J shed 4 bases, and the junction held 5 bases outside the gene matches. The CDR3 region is CASSYSGRITGELFF. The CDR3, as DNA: TGTGCCAGCAGCTATAGCGGGAGAATCACCGGGGAGCTGTTTTTT.

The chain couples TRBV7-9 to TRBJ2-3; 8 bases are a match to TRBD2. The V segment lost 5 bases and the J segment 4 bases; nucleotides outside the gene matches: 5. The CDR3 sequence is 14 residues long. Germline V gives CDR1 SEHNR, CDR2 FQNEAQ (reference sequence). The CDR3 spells CASSPGLGADTQYF. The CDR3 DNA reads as TGTGCCAGCAGCCCGGGACTAGGCGCAGATACGCAGTATTTT.

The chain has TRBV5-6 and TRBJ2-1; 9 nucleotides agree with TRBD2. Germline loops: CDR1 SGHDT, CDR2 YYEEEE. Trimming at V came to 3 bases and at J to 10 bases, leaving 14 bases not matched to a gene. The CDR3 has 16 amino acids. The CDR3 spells CASSSNSGGYILEQFF. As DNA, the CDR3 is TGTGCCAGCAGCTCGAATAGCGGGGGCTACATTTTGGAGCAGTTCTTC.

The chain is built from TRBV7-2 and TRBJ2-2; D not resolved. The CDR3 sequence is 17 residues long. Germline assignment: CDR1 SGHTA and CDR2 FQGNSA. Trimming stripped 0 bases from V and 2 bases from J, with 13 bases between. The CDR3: CASSLALSFPNTGELFF. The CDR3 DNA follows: TGTGCCAGCAGCTTAGCGTTAAGCTTCCCAAACACCGGGGAGCTGTTTTTT.

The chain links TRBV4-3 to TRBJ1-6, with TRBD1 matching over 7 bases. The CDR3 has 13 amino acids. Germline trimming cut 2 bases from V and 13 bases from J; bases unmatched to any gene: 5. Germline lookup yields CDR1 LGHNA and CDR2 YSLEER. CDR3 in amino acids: CASSQLQGGPLHF. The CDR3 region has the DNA TGCGCCAGCAGCCAACTTCAGGGGGGGCCCCTCCACTTT.